This T cell receptor beta chain came from a study of blood T cell repertoires in COVID-19. Across the whole study: Samples taken during acute and convalescent COVID-19 were collected in the United States, Italy and Spain. The cDNA or gDNA used as material had been derived from T cells, B-cell-depleted T cells, or PBMCs.

The CDR3 covers 16 residues. Germline V CDR1 and CDR2: ENHRY, SYGVKD. V was clipped by 10 bases and J by 4 bases; unmatched bases: 10. Using immunoSEQ multiplex PCR, the repertoire was profiled, and TCRdb retains in-frame clones only, with some absent. The table includes around 60,000 clones, more than 80% detected once. The source is a human donor with active COVID-19. The donor label of this sample is uncertain. The sequenced sample consisted of peripheral blood. The chain employs TRBV10-3 and TRBJ2-3; 14 positions agree with TRBD2. The CDR3 DNA follows: TGTGCCACAACACCGGGACTAGCGGGAGACTCAGATACGCAGTATTTT. Residues: CATTPGLAGDSDTQYF.